This T cell receptor (beta chain) was recorded in a study of CD8+ T cells in alopecia areata. Study as a whole: Twice daily, treated patients received 5 to 10 mg of oral tofacitinib.

The V gene's germline CDR1 is LGHNA and CDR2 YSLEER. The CDR3 has 15 residues. Deletions cut 0 bases from V and 3 bases from J, with 8 bases between. As regards this clone: The same CDR3 is also encoded by other DNA sequences in this sample.

RNA extraction and reverse transcription yielded cDNA as sequencing template. Assay used: immunoSEQ multiplex PCR; TCRdb lists only in-frame clones, some missing. The table includes about 150,000 clones, 40% to 60% detected once. The chain employs TRBV4-3 and TRBJ2-2; D may be TRBD1 (5 bases). The material sequenced was CD8+ T cells sorted from blood, taken at week 0. This receptor was identified in a human donor with alopecia areata. The CDR3 region is CASSQDRGDTGELFF. The CDR3, as DNA: TGCGCCAGCAGCCAAGATAGGGGTGACACCGGGGAGCTGTTTTTT.